Sequencing of this TCR beta chain was carried out in a study of PD-1 blockade in mismatch repair-deficient tumors. At the level of the study: Patients had approximately 13 mismatch repair-deficient cancer types and were previously treated and progressing.

All patients were mismatch repair deficient, assessed by either PCR or immunohistochemistry. The CDR3 contains 16 residues. V shed 4 bases and J shed 0 bases, with 15 bases lying between them. CDR1 SNHLY and CDR2 FYNNEI come from the germline V gene. Produced via immunoSEQ multiplex PCR; TCRdb's table is partial and in-frame only. The table shows approximately 20,000 clones, with more than 65% occurring only once. Note on this clone: Antigen: not known.

Study results and caveats: Rapid post-treatment expansion, then contraction, generally preceding radiologic response, marked tumor-resident clones.

This TCR derives from an adult with mismatch repair-deficient cancer. The gene calls are TRBV2 and TRBJ1-2, with D hard to call. Here the sequenced sample was PBMCs, taken 52 weeks after starting pembrolizumab. The CDR3 DNA is TGTGCCAGCAGTGCTCATCAGGCAGTAGCTAACTATGGCTACACCTTC. Protein sequence: CASSAHQAVANYGYTF.